The 25 T cell receptor beta chains given below trace back to one sample, sequenced in a study of breast tumors, draining lymph nodes, adjacent tissues. One entry per CDR3 protein, called by TCRdb with MiXCR from the multiplex PCR reads. The sample records 60,000 to 65,000 distinct CDR3 sequences, 57% being singletons. The sample taken for sequencing was breast tumor tissue. These receptors were collected from a female donor with breast cancer. Some clones in this sample may be carry-over from other donors' samples.

This chain joins TRBV20-1 and TRBJ2-7, with a possible D match to TRBD1 (6 bases). This CDR3 is 16 amino acids long. The V end lost 6 bases, the J end lost 0 bases, and 21 bases lay between the germline ends. Germline loops: CDR1 DFQATT, CDR2 SNEGSKA (reference sequence). The CDR3 is CSALVPTRGPSYEQYF. DNA of the CDR3: TGCAGTGCCCTAGTCCCTACCAGGGGACCCTCCTACGAGCAGTACTTC.

This clonotype was seen at least ten times. The rearrangement links TRBV3-1 to TRBJ2-3; D not resolved. Trimming left V 3 bases short and J 2 bases short, with 6 bases between. The CDR3 has 13 residues. Germline lookup yields CDR1 LGHDT and CDR2 YNNKEL (reference sequence). CDR3 residues: CASSHRTTDTQYF. The CDR3 DNA reads as TGTGCCAGCAGCCATCGTACCACAGATACGCAGTATTTT.

In this sample, this clonotype turned up many times. A much bigger clone sits one base away, suggesting this may be a read error. V is TRBV20-1 and J is TRBJ2-5; D unclear. This CDR3 contains 12 residues. CDR1 DFQATT and CDR2 SNEGSKA come from the germline V gene (reference sequence). The CDR3 sequence: CSAREGSETPYF. DNA for the CDR3: TGCAGTGCTAGAGAAGGGTCAGAGACCCCGTACTTC.

The chain recombines TRBV20-1 with TRBJ2-5; D perhaps matches TRBD2 (6 bases). V gave up 2 bases and J gave up 4 bases, with 14 bases separating them. The CDR3 spans 14 residues. Germline V gene sequence: CDR1 DFQATT, CDR2 SNEGSKA (reference sequence). In nucleotides, the CDR3 is TGCAGTGCTAGAAAGGCTAGCGTGAGAGAGACCCAGTACTTC. Its protein is CSARKASVRETQYF.

This clonotype was counted only a few times. The chain is built from TRBV20-1 and TRBJ1-6; 9 positions agree with TRBD1. Germline V gene lookup returns CDR1 DFQATT and CDR2 SNEGSKA (reference sequence). With V trimmed by 0 bases and J by 10 bases, 4 bases remained unmatched. The CDR3 spans 14 residues. The CDR3 DNA sequence: TGCAGTGCTAGAGATGGGACAGGGATATCACCCCTCCACTTT. This gives the protein CSARDGTGISPLHF.

The V call is TRBV20-1, the J call TRBJ1-2; no definite D call. Deletions cut 3 bases from V and 1 base from J, with 9 bases between. The germline gives CDR1 DFQATT, CDR2 SNEGSKA (reference sequence). The CDR3 is 13 amino acids. The CDR3: CSARVQNNYGYTF. CDR3 coding DNA: TGCAGTGCTAGGGTGCAGAATAACTATGGCTACACCTTC.

This clonotype was found once. The rearrangement uses TRBV7-4 and TRBJ2-2; D gene unclear. Trimming removed 5 bases from V and 1 base from J, with 8 bases in between. The CDR3 is 14 residues long. The germline V gene encodes CDR1 SGHVT and CDR2 SQSDAQ. The CDR3 is CASSTTGNTGELFF. As DNA, the CDR3 is TGTGCCAGCAGCACAACTGGGAACACCGGGGAGCTGTTTTTT.

This sequence joins TRBV7-8 and TRBJ1-1; D gene uncertain. The CDR3 extends over 13 amino acids. The germline CDR1 and CDR2 sequences are SGHVS and FQNEAQ. V dropped 5 bases and J dropped 1 base, with 8 bases sitting between them. The CDR3 DNA reads as TGTGCCAGCAGCCCAGAAAAGAACACTGAAGCTTTCTTT. As protein: CASSPEKNTEAFF.

Turning to this clonotype: As the CDR3 is not closed by the conserved phenylalanine or tryptophan, this likely results from a read error. The V call is TRBV6-1, the J call TRBJ2-7, with TRBD2 as a possible D gene (5 bases). The CDR3 consists of 11 residues. Germline CDR1 is MNHNS and CDR2 is SASEGT. Trimming left V 8 bases short and J 9 bases short, with 14 bases between. Here the CDR3 reads CASGPGMGQYL. Here the CDR3 DNA reads TGTGCCAGCGGGCCGGGGATGGGGCAGTACCTC.

The rearrangement uses TRBV5-6 and TRBJ1-2; D perhaps matches TRBD1 (6 bases). Per the germline V gene, CDR1 is SGHDT and CDR2 is YYEEEE. This CDR3 has 14 residues. V was cut by 1 base and J by 8 bases, with 15 bases left in between. As DNA, the CDR3 is TGTGCCAGCAGCTTGATGGGGGGCGCGGGCGGCTACACCTTC. Protein sequence: CASSLMGGAGGYTF.

This clonotype was observed many times. The chain combines TRBV10-3 with TRBJ2-7, with 9 bases fitting TRBD1. The V gene's germline CDR1 is ENHRY and CDR2 SYGVKD. The J segment lost 4 bases and the V segment lost 6 bases, leaving 4 bases of the junction unmatched. This CDR3 is 13 amino acids long. CDR3 nucleotide sequence: TGTGCCATCAGCCAGGGACAGGGTTACGAGCAGTACTTC. This sequence encodes CAISQGQGYEQYF.

This clonotype was picked up many times. The gene calls are TRBV11-2 and TRBJ2-1, with 8 bases identical to TRBD2. Germline CDR1 SGHAT, CDR2 FQNNGV. This CDR3 is 14 amino acids long. The J segment lost 5 bases and the V segment lost 11 bases, leaving 11 bases of the junction unmatched. The CDR3 loop is CASMSGGIHNEQFF. DNA for the CDR3: TGTGCCTCTATGTCGGGAGGGATTCACAATGAGCAGTTCTTC.

The gene calls are TRBV7-2 and TRBJ1-5, with 10 nucleotides matching TRBD1. The CDR3 is 17 residues long. V dropped 1 base and J dropped 4; count of bases not matched to a gene: 7. Germline V gene lookup returns CDR1 SGHTA and CDR2 FQGNSA. The CDR3 DNA reads TGTGCCAGCAGCTTAGGGACAGGGGGAAACTTAAATCAGCCCCAGCATTTT. It translates to CASSLGTGGNLNQPQHF.

This chain's CDR3 is CATSDLKGRGETQYF. The CDR3 coding sequence is TGTGCCACCAGTGATCTGAAGGGGAGGGGAGAGACCCAGTACTTC. This rearrangement joins TRBV24-1 to TRBJ2-5, with 7 bases lining up with TRBD2. V shed 3 bases, J shed 4 bases, and the junction held 7 bases outside the gene matches. The CDR3 has 15 amino acids. Germline loops: CDR1 KGHDR, CDR2 SFDVKD.

This chain connects TRBV9 to TRBJ2-3; TRBD2 matches 8 bases. The germline V gene has CDR1 SGDLS and CDR2 YYNGEE. V lost 3 bases and J lost 6; bases outside the gene matches: 15. This CDR3 spans 17 amino acids. This chain's CDR3 is CASSAPSPAGAADTQYF. As DNA, the CDR3 is TGTGCCAGCAGCGCCCCTTCCCCAGCGGGAGCGGCTGATACGCAGTATTTT. Full variable domain (rest looked up from reference TRBV9 and TRBJ2-3): DSGVTQTPKHLITATGQRVTLRCSPRSGDLSVYWYQQSLDQGLQFLIQYYNGEERAKGNILERFSAQQFPDLHSELNLSSLELGDSALYFCASSAPSPAGAADTQYFGPGTRLTVL.

The CDR3 region is CASSLVSSGELFF. The CDR3 nucleotides read TGCGCCAGCAGCTTGGTGTCGTCAGGGGAGCTGTTTTTT. V is TRBV5-1 and J is TRBJ2-2; D unclear. The CDR3 is 13 amino acids. Germline CDR1 is SGHRS and CDR2 is YFSETQ. Deletions cut 0 bases from V and 8 bases from J, with 8 bases between.

This clonotype showed up many times. CDR3 sequence: CASSPGTGTTNEKLFF. CDR3 in DNA: TGTGCCAGCAGTCCCGGGACAGGGACAACTAATGAAAAACTGTTTTTT. The chain joins TRBV6-1 to TRBJ1-4, with TRBD1 matching over 9 bases. CDR3 length equals 16 residues. J gave up 0 bases and V 5 bases, and 4 bases lay outside the gene matches. Looked up from germline, CDR1 is MNHNS and CDR2 is SASEGT.

This chain links TRBV20-1 with TRBJ2-1; the D gene is possibly TRBD1 (6 bases). With 4 bases removed from V and 9 bases from J, the gap between germline ends came to 22 bases. Germline CDR1 is DFQATT and CDR2 is SNEGSKA (reference sequence). This CDR3 has 15 residues. The CDR3 reads CSATLRAGEFGEQFF. CDR3 nucleotide sequence: TGCAGTGCTACCCTCCGGGCAGGGGAGTTCGGTGAGCAGTTCTTC.

The table lists this clonotype with a few counts. A much larger clone sits a single nucleotide away, making a read error possible. The chain combines TRBV6-1 with TRBJ2-5; D could derive from TRBD1 or TRBD2 (6 bases each). Trimming pared 5 bases from V and 9 bases from J, leaving 16 bases between. CDR3 length: 13 amino acids. The V gene's germline CDR1 is MNHNS and CDR2 SASEGT. CDR3 residues: CASSQRGARPQYF. The CDR3 DNA reads TGTGCCAGCAGTCAAAGGGGGGCGAGGCCCCAGTACTTC.

There are many counts of this clonotype. The chain uses TRBV15 and TRBJ1-2; weak D call: TRBD1 (5 bases). This CDR3 has 14 residues. The V end lost 0 bases, the J end lost 6 bases, and 11 bases lay between the germline ends. Germline assignment: CDR1 LNHNV and CDR2 YYDKDF (reference sequence). The CDR3 spells CATSREGRGDGYTF. In DNA, the CDR3 is TGTGCCACCAGCAGAGAGGGTAGGGGAGATGGCTACACCTTC. Full variable domain (missing parts from reference TRBV15 and TRBJ1-2): DAMVIQNPRYQVTQFGKPVTLSCSQTLNHNVMYWYQQKSSQAPKLLFHYYDKDFNNEADTPDNFQSRRPNTSFCFLDIRSPGLGDTAMYLCATSREGRGDGYTFGSGTRLTVV.

A note on this clonotype: One end of the junction varies from germline; a read error may be responsible. V gene TRBV5-6 combines with J gene TRBJ2-1, with 12 bases fitting TRBD2. This CDR3 is 16 amino acids long. Germline CDR1 is SGHDT and CDR2 is YYEEEE. CDR3: CASSLTSGRSHNEQLF. Here the CDR3 DNA reads TGTGCCAGCAGCTTAACTAGCGGGAGGTCCCACAATGAGCAGCTCTTC. Full variable domain (missing parts from reference TRBV5-6 and TRBJ2-1): DAGVTQSPTHLIKTRGQQVTLRCSPKSGHDTVSWYQQALGQGPQFIFQYYEEEERQRGNFPDRFSGHQFPNYSSELNVNALLLGDSALYLCASSLTSGRSHNEQLFGPGTRLTVL.

Ten or more counts support this clonotype. Written as DNA, the CDR3 is TGCGCCAGCAGCTTAACTAGCGGGGGGGCGTATACGCAGTATTTT. Translating it yields CASSLTSGGAYTQYF. The chain is built from TRBV5-1 and TRBJ2-3; 13 nucleotides match TRBD2. The V and J ends lost 2 bases and 7 bases, in that order; junction bases with no gene match: 4. Germline V gene lookup returns CDR1 SGHRS and CDR2 YFSETQ. This CDR3 comprises 15 residues.

By sample share, this clonotype is medium-sized. CDR3 loop: CASAGQGALEQYF. CDR3 nucleotide sequence: TGTGCCAGCGCGGGACAGGGGGCGCTTGAGCAGTACTTC. J is TRBJ2-7 and V is TRBV2; 12 bases line up with TRBD1. The V gene end was trimmed by 8 bases and the J gene end by 7 bases; junction bases not matched to a gene: 6. The CDR3 has 13 residues. Germline CDR1 reads SNHLY; CDR2 reads FYNNEI.

The table lists this clonotype with a few counts. DNA of the CDR3: TGTGCCAGCAGTGAAGCGCTTCAGGACGGTTACAATGAGCAGTTCTTC. Its translation: CASSEALQDGYNEQFF. The chain is built from TRBV6-1 and TRBJ2-1; D remains unclear. V was trimmed by 0 bases and J by 4 bases, leaving 13 bases between them. Germline V gives CDR1 MNHNS, CDR2 SASEGT. CDR3 length: 16 amino acids.

This clonotype was picked up many times. The chain is built from TRBV29-1 and TRBJ2-1; D is undetermined. The length of the CDR3 is 10 residues. Between the trimmed V and J ends, which lost 1 base and 12 bases, there was a span of 7 bases. From germline, CDR1 is SQVTM and CDR2 ANQGSEA. The CDR3 bases are TGCAGCGTTGAAGGCAAGGTGCAGTTCTTC. It yields the protein CSVEGKVQFF.